This T cell receptor beta chain emerged from a study of T cells in Graves' hyperthyroidism and ophthalmopathy. General observations from the study: In blood, most of the thyroid clonotypes expanded above 0.001 were also present.

The source material, RNA transcripts, was used to amplify TCR beta CDR3 regions. HTBI primers were employed in a first-round RT-PCR of the TCR CDR3. TCRdb re-derived calls from the multiplex PCR reads in MiXCR, one entry per CDR3 protein. The sample includes under 800,000 distinct CDR3 sequences, 13% to 15% seen only once; the top ten take 10% to 13%. For Graves' hyperthyroidism to be stable, ophthalmopathy could not progress within 18 months. This clonotype was counted many times. The antigen is unknown. The CDR3 contains 17 residues. Unmatched junction bases numbered 3, after V lost 0 bases and J lost 4 bases. Germline CDR1 and CDR2: SGHAT and FQNNGV.

The rearrangement links TRBV11-2 to TRBJ2-2; 12 bases match TRBD2. This TCR was sampled from a woman aged 18-29 years with Graves' hyperthyroidism. Sequencing was carried out using blood. The CDR3 coding sequence is TGTGCCAGCAGCTTAGAATTGACTAGCGGGAGCACCGGGGAGCTGTTTTTT. Translating gives CASSLELTSGSTGELFF.